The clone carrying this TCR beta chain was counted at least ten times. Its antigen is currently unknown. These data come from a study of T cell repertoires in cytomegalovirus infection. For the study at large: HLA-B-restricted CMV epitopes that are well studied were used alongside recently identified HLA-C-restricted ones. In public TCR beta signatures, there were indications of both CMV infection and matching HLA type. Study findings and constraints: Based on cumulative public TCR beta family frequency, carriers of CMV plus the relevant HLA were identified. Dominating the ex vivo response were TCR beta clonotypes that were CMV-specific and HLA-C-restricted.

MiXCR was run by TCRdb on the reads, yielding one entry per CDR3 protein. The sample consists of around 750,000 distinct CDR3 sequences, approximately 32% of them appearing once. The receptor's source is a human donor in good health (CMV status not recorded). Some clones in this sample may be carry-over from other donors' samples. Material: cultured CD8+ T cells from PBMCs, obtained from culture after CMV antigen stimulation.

The CDR3 protein is CASSLAKVIDEQFF. Written as DNA, the CDR3 is TGTGCCAGCAGCTTAGCGAAGGTAATTGATGAGCAGTTCTTC. V gene TRBV11-1 combines with J gene TRBJ2-1; D ambiguous. Trimming removed 0 bases at V and 8 bases at J, with 11 bases between. The CDR3 sequence is 14 residues long. Germline V gene data show CDR1 as SGHAT and CDR2 as FQDESV (reference sequence).